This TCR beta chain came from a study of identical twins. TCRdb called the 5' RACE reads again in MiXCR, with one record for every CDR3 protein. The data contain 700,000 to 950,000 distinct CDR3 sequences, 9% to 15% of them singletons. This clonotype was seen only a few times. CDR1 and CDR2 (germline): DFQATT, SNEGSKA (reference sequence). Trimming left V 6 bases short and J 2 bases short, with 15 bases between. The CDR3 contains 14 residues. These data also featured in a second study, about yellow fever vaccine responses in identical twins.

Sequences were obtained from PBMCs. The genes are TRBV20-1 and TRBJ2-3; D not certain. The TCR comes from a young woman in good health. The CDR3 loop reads CSAIVRSLTDTQYF. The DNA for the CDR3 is TGCAGTGCCATCGTCCGGTCCCTCACAGATACGCAGTATTTT.